This T cell receptor beta chain derives from a study of T cells in Graves' hyperthyroidism and ophthalmopathy. Researchers amplified the TCR beta CDR3 regions from RNA transcripts. A first-round RT-PCR of the TCR CDR3 used the HTBI primer set. Each CDR3 protein gets one entry after TCRdb re-called the multiplex PCR reads with MiXCR. This sample has about 360,000 distinct CDR3 sequences, with around 14% found just once. CDR1 is ENHRY, CDR2 SYGVKD, per germline. V lost 4 bases and J lost 4; bases outside the gene matches: 10. The length of the CDR3 is 16 residues. Patients were excluded for uncontrolled infection, other autoimmune disease, pregnancy or lactation. Clinical symptoms, serum thyroxine and TRAb, thyroid ultrasound and orbital computed tomography together formed the diagnostic basis. The study, taken as a whole, reports: The blood repertoire included most of the expanded thyroid clonotypes above 0.001.

This clonotype occurred many times. Its target is unknown. The clonotype was recovered from a woman in her late teens or twenties with Graves' hyperthyroidism that later progressed to Graves' ophthalmopathy. Sequencing was carried out using blood. The gene calls are TRBV10-3 and TRBJ2-1; 7 bases align to TRBD2. CDR3 coding DNA: TGTGCCATCAGTGGACTAGCCCAAAAGGGGTACAATGAGCAGTTCTTC. Its translation is CAISGLAQKGYNEQFF.